The 3 T cell receptor beta chains reported below all come from one sample, sequenced in a study of cytomegalovirus exposure and HLA in healthy donors. 60 Vbeta and 13 Jbeta primers were used in PCR. The assay was immunoSEQ multiplex PCR, and TCRdb's table has in-frame clones only and misses some. This sample has 130,000 to 150,000 clones, with 79% found just once. The sequenced material came from PBMCs. The receptors derive from a woman between 35 and 50 years old in good health and CMV-seropositive.

V usage is TRBV27 and J usage is TRBJ1-1; 7 bases align to TRBD1. The ends lost 4 bases at V and 4 bases at J; junction bases unmatched: 6. The CDR3 loop spans 14 amino acids. Germline V lookup: CDR1 MNHEY, CDR2 SMNVEV (reference sequence). The CDR3 coding sequence is TGTGCCAGCAGTTACCTACAGGGGACCACTGAAGCTTTCTTT. Encoded protein: CASSYLQGTTEAFF.

In its sample, this clone was seen a few times. The chain links TRBV5-1 to TRBJ2-5; TRBD2 matches 10 bases. V lost 4 bases to trimming and J lost 1 base; unmatched junction nucleotides: 10. Germline loops: CDR1 SGHRS, CDR2 YFSETQ. This CDR3 has 17 amino acids. The chain's CDR3 is CASSERLAGDFQETQYF. The CDR3, as DNA: TGCGCCAGCAGCGAAAGGCTAGCGGGGGATTTCCAAGAGACCCAGTACTTC.

The J gene is TRBJ2-2, the V gene TRBV6-5; 10 nucleotides align to TRBD2. Germline CDR1 is MNHEY and CDR2 is SVGAGI. CDR3 size: 15 residues. V trimming: 5 bases; J trimming: 2 bases; junction bases outside the gene matches: 2. The CDR3 DNA sequence: TGTGCCAGCAGTGGACTAGCGGTAAACACCGGGGAGCTGTTTTTT. Translating it yields CASSGLAVNTGELFF.